A single sample gave rise to the 9 T cell receptor beta chains below, sequenced in a study of T cell responses to AZD1222 COVID-19 vaccine (dated by TCRdb to the early 2020s). According to the study, the label for this sample's time point signals: baseline before first vaccination. Receptor libraries were prepared by the immunoSEQ multiplex PCR assay. TCRdb's version of the immuneACCESS table is confined to in-frame rearrangements and falls short of the full clone set. An unresolved V gene accounts for under half of the shortfall where checked; the remainder is of unknown origin. The sample yields 140,000 to 150,000 clones; 93% were counted once. The top ten clones comprise roughly 5% of the sample. Source: peripheral blood, taken on day 0 of AZD1222 vaccination. The receptors originated from an adult in good health.

The genes are TRBV7-8 and TRBJ2-2, with D maybe TRBD1 (5 bases). Germline V gene sequence: CDR1 SGHVS, CDR2 FQNEAQ. The CDR3 has 16 amino acids. The V gene lost 3 bases and the J gene lost 0 bases, with 11 bases spanning the gap. The CDR3, as DNA: TGTGCCAGCAGCTTCTCTGGGGCTGCGAACACCGGGGAGCTGTTTTTT. Translating it yields CASSFSGAANTGELFF.

The table lists this clone with a count of one. The J gene is TRBJ1-2, the V gene TRBV27, with 7 bases lining up with TRBD1. The CDR3 spans 16 residues. The germline gives CDR1 MNHEY, CDR2 SMNVEV (reference sequence). J gave up 3 bases and V 6 bases, and 13 bases lay outside the gene matches. The chain's CDR3 is CASSKPDRLGDYGYTF. The CDR3 coding sequence is TGTGCCAGCAGCAAACCGGACAGGTTGGGGGACTATGGCTACACCTTC.

CDR3 DNA sequence: TGTGCCAGTAGTAAACAGGACAGGGCGGCGAGCAATCAGCCCCAGCATTTT. Encoded protein: CASSKQDRAASNQPQHF. This chain uses TRBV19 with TRBJ1-5, with 8 bases fitting TRBD1. The J segment lost 1 base and the V segment lost 4 bases, leaving 9 bases of the junction unmatched. This CDR3 has 17 residues. The germline CDR1 and CDR2 sequences are LNHDA and SQIVND (reference sequence).

The CDR3 loop is CASTLSGRAGHEQFF. The CDR3 nucleotides read TGCGCCAGCACACTGAGCGGGAGGGCCGGCCATGAGCAGTTCTTC. The rearrangement links TRBV10-2 to TRBJ2-1; 10 bases are a match to TRBD2. CDR1 and CDR2 from the germline V gene are WSHSY and SAAADI. The V segment lost 7 bases and the J segment 8 bases; nucleotides outside the gene matches: 11. This CDR3 comprises 15 residues.

V usage is TRBV3-1 (or the pseudogene TRBV3-2) and J usage is TRBJ2-7; 9 nucleotides match TRBD1. J gave up 9 bases and V 1 base, and 16 bases lay outside the gene matches. Germline V gene lookup returns CDR1 LGHDT and CDR2 YNNKEL (reference sequence). This CDR3 is built from 17 residues. The CDR3 sequence is CASSQVGIRTGALWQYF. The DNA for the CDR3 is TGTGCCAGCAGCCAAGTGGGGATCAGGACAGGGGCCCTTTGGCAGTACTTC.

The CDR3 sequence: CASAETSVSGTQYF. CDR3 bases: TGTGCCAGCGCGGAGACTAGCGTCTCAGGGACCCAGTACTTC. The gene calls are TRBV3-1 (or the pseudogene TRBV3-2) and TRBJ2-5, with 8 bases matching TRBD2. The CDR3 totals 14 residues. Trimming removed 8 bases from V and 7 bases from J; junction bases left unmatched: 12. CDR1 and CDR2 from the germline V gene are LGHDT and YNNKEL (reference sequence).

This sequence joins TRBV19 and TRBJ2-1, with 10 bases matching TRBD2. This CDR3 spans 16 amino acids. Germline V gene sequence: CDR1 LNHDA, CDR2 SQIVND (reference sequence). V dropped 5 bases and J dropped 6; count of bases not matched to a gene: 10. The CDR3 reads CASSSYPAGGSNEQFF. CDR3 bases: TGTGCCAGTAGTTCATACCCAGCGGGAGGGAGCAATGAGCAGTTCTTC.

The chain combines TRBV3-1 (or the pseudogene TRBV3-2) with TRBJ2-1; D remains ambiguous. V was cut by 1 base and J by 5 bases, with 3 bases left in between. Germline V gene lookup returns CDR1 LGHDT and CDR2 YNNKEL (reference sequence). CDR3 size: 12 residues. The CDR3 loop reads CASSQVHNEQFF. CDR3 nucleotide sequence: TGTGCCAGCAGCCAAGTCCACAATGAGCAGTTCTTC.

V is TRBV11-2 and J is TRBJ2-7, with TRBD1 matching 12 bases. Germline loops: CDR1 SGHAT, CDR2 FQNNGV. The length of the CDR3 is 15 residues. V dropped 0 bases and J dropped 5; count of bases not matched to a gene: 2. For the CDR3, the DNA is TGTGCCAGCAGCTTAGACGGGACAGGGGGCGACGAGCAGTACTTC. Amino acid sequence: CASSLDGTGGDEQYF.